This TCR beta chain was found in a study of vaccination and CD4 T cells after COVID-19. Turning to the study itself: From HCoV-229E, HCoV-OC43, HCoV-NL63 and SARS-CoV-2, overlapping spike peptides were used to stimulate the cells.

Germline CDR1 SGHRS, CDR2 YFSETQ. Trimming shortened V by 2 bases and J by 5 bases, and 13 bases separated the two germline ends. The CDR3 is 14 amino acids. Remarks on this clonotype: Its antigen is not identified.

An Oncomine TCR Beta short-read assay was used to sequence the DNA from cultured CD4+ T cells. TCRdb recomputed calls from the PCR reads with MiXCR, one row per CDR3 protein. Among approximately 4,900 distinct CDR3 sequences listed, 42% were seen once. The treatment was: roughly ten-day PBMC culture with coronavirus spike peptide pools or control peptides (ViraFEST assay). Harvesting of the unexposed donor's CD4+ T cells predated the COVID-19 pandemic (2011-2018). ViraFEST enlarged antigen-specific T cell populations with peptide pools and afterwards sequenced TCRs. Sequencing was done on a sample of CD4+ T cells from blood, cultured in vitro. The V call is TRBV5-1, the J call TRBJ2-5; D is unresolved. The origin of this receptor is a human donor in good health. CDR3 residues: CASSFSGLRETQYF. The CDR3 DNA sequence: TGCGCCAGCAGCTTCTCAGGATTGAGGGAGACCCAGTACTTC.